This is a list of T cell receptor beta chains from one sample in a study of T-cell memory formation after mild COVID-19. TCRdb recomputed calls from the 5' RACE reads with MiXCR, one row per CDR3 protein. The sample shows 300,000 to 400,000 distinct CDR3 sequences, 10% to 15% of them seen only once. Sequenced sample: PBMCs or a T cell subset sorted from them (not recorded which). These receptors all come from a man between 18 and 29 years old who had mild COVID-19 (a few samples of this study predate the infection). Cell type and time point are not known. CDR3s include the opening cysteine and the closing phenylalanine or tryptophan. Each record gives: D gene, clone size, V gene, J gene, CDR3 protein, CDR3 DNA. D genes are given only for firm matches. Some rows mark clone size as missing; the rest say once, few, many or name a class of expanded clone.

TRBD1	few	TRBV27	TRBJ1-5	CASSLLSGTVYNQPQHF	TGTGCCAGCAGTTTACTGTCCGGGACAGTTTACAATCAGCCCCAGCATTTT
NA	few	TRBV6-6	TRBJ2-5	CASSAGGLGTQYF	TGTGCCAGCAGTGCCGGGGGACTCGGGACCCAGTACTTC
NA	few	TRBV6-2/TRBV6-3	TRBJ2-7	CASRSLQSSYEQYF	TGTGCCAGCCGTTCCCTTCAGAGCTCCTACGAGCAGTACTTC
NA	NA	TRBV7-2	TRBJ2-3	CASSRQQGRGARDTQYF	TGTGCCAGCAGCCGACAACAGGGCAGGGGGGCTAGGGATACGCAGTATTTT
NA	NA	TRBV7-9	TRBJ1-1	CASSLDPSAGENTEAFF	TGTGCCAGCAGCTTAGATCCCTCGGCAGGGGAGAACACTGAAGCTTTCTTT
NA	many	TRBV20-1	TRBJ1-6	CSAMDLGPLGPLHF	TGCAGTGCGATGGACCTCGGGCCGTTGGGACCCCTCCACTTT
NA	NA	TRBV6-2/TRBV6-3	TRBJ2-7	CASSWSASYEQYF	TGTGCCAGCAGTTGGTCAGCTTCCTACGAGCAGTACTTC
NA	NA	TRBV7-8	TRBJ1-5	CASSNQGQPQHF	TGTGCCAGCAGTAATCAGGGGCAGCCCCAGCATTTT
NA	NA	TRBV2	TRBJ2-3	CASSERGPDTQYF	TGTGCCAGCAGTGAACGGGGGCCAGATACGCAGTATTTT
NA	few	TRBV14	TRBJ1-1	CASSPRRGPNTEAFF	TGTGCCAGCAGTCCCCGGAGGGGACCGAACACTGAAGCTTTCTTT
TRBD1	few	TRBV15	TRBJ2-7	CATSRDFTTGGLYEQYF	TGTGCCACCAGCAGAGATTTTACGACAGGGGGTCTCTACGAGCAGTACTTC
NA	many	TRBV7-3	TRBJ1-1	CASSLQGSMNTEAFF	TGTGCCAGCAGCTTACAGGGCAGCATGAACACTGAAGCTTTCTTT
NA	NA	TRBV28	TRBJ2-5	CASSRRGQETQYF	TGTGCCAGCAGTCGCAGGGGCCAAGAGACCCAGTACTTC
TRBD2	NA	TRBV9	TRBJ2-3	CASSAGTSDTDTQYF	TGTGCCAGCAGCGCCGGGACTAGCGACACAGATACGCAGTATTTT
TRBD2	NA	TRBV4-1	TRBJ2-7	CASSQEPGGTYEQYF	TGCGCCAGCAGCCAAGAACCGGGGGGAACCTACGAGCAGTACTTC
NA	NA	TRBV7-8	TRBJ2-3	CASRPPHVTDTQYF	TGTGCCAGCAGACCCCCACATGTCACAGATACGCAGTATTTT
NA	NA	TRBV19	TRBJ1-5	CASSLGFNQPQHF	TGTGCCAGTAGTTTGGGTTTCAATCAGCCCCAGCATTTT
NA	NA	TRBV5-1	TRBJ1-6	CASRSREYNSPLHF	TGCGCCAGCAGGTCCAGGGAGTATAATTCACCCCTCCACTTT
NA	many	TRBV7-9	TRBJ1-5	CASSLGSSSGGNQPQHF	TGTGCCAGCAGCTTGGGGTCCTCTTCCGGGGGGAATCAGCCCCAGCATTTT
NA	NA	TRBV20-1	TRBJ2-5	CSARRRRVQETQYF	TGCAGTGCTAGACGGCGGCGGGTACAAGAGACCCAGTACTTC
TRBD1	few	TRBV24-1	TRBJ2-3	CATQGAGTDTQYF	TGTGCCACACAGGGGGCGGGAACAGATACGCAGTATTTT
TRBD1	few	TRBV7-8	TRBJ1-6	CASSRVRDSNSPLHF	TGTGCCAGCAGCCGCGTCCGGGACAGTAATTCACCCCTCCACTTT
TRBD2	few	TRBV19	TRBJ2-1	CASSDERGPSGYEQFF	TGTGCCAGTAGTGACGAGCGGGGTCCCTCGGGGTATGAGCAGTTCTTC
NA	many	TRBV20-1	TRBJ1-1	CSARPPLGPNTEAFF	TGCAGTGCTAGACCCCCCCTGGGACCTAACACTGAAGCTTTCTTT
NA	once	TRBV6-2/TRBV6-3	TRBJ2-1	CASSPGGGANEQFF	TGTGCCAGCAGTCCTGGGGGGGGGGCAAATGAGCAGTTCTTC
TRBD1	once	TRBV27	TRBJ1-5	CASSSGQFNQPQHF	TGTGCCAGCAGTTCGGGACAGTTCAATCAGCCCCAGCATTTT
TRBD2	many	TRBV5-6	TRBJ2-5	CASNEPGGLEETQYF	TGTGCCAGCAATGAACCGGGGGGTCTCGAAGAGACCCAGTACTTC
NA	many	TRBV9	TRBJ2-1	CASSVGYGGNEQFF	TGTGCCAGCAGCGTAGGGTACGGAGGGAATGAGCAGTTCTTC
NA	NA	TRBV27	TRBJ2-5	CASSLTRTGGETQYF	TGTGCCAGCAGTTTAACTCGGACAGGAGGGGAGACCCAGTACTTC
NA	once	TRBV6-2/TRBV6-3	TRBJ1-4	CASSYPGTYEKLFF	TGTGCCAGCAGTTACCCCGGGACCTATGAAAAACTGTTTTTT
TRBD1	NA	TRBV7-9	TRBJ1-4	CASSSDQGAINEKLFF	TGTGCCAGCAGCTCAGACCAGGGGGCGATTAATGAAAAACTGTTTTTT
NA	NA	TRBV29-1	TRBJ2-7	CSVLTLAAYEQYF	TGCAGCGTACTCACTCTGGCGGCCTACGAGCAGTACTTC
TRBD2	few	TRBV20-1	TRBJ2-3	CSAIGGGTTTDTQYF	TGCAGTGCCATTGGGGGGGGAACGACCACAGATACGCAGTATTTT
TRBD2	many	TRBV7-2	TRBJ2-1	CASSLGREGWQFF	TGTGCCAGCAGCTTAGGACGGGAGGGCTGGCAGTTCTTC
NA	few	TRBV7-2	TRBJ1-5	CASSFTGPQPQHF	TGTGCCAGCAGCTTTACAGGGCCTCAGCCCCAGCATTTT
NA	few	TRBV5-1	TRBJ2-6	CASRTSGGAGANVLTF	TGCGCCAGCAGGACTTCGGGGGGCGCTGGGGCCAACGTCCTGACTTTC
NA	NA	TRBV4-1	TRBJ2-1	CASSQGEIYQQFF	TGCGCCAGCAGCCAAGGGGAAATCTATCAGCAGTTCTTC
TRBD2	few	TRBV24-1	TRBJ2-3	CATRSSGGAPDTQYF	TGTGCCACCAGGTCTAGCGGGGGGGCCCCAGATACGCAGTATTTT
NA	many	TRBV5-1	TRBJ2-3	CASSLADSPSTDTQYF	TGCGCCAGCAGCTTGGCCGACAGTCCCAGCACAGATACGCAGTATTTT
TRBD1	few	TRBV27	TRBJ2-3	CASSSWTGLTDTQYF	TGTGCCAGCAGTTCCTGGACAGGCCTCACAGATACGCAGTATTTT
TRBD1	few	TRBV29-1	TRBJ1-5	CSAMTGFGNQPQHF	TGCAGCGCCATGACAGGGTTTGGCAATCAGCCCCAGCATTTT
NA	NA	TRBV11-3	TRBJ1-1	CASSSTGSMAEAFF	TGTGCCAGCAGCTCAACAGGGTCGATGGCTGAAGCTTTCTTT
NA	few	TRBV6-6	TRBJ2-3	CASSEQVDTQYF	TGTGCCAGCAGTGAACAAGTAGATACGCAGTATTTT
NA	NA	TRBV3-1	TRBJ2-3	CASSHSWGGASDTQYF	TGTGCCAGCAGCCACTCTTGGGGGGGGGCCTCGGATACGCAGTATTTT
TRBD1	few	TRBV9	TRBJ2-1	CASSADSGTGTADEQFF	TGTGCCAGCAGCGCAGATTCCGGGACAGGGACCGCGGATGAGCAGTTCTTC
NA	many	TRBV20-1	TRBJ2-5	CSAPQSGLETQYF	TGCAGTGCGCCCCAGAGCGGGCTGGAGACCCAGTACTTC
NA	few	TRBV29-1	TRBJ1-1	CSVGRQIMNTEAFF	TGCAGCGTTGGGAGACAGATCATGAACACTGAAGCTTTCTTT
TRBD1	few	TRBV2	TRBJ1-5	CASSVGQYSNQPQHF	TGTGCCAGCAGTGTGGGACAGTATAGCAATCAGCCCCAGCATTTT
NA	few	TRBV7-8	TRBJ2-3	CASSPYGQTTDTQYF	TGTGCCAGCAGTCCCTACGGACAAACGACAGATACGCAGTATTTT
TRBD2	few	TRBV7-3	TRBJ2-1	CASSRTSGGEYEQFF	TGTGCCAGCAGCCGTACTAGCGGGGGGGAATATGAGCAGTTCTTC
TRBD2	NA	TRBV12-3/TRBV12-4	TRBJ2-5	CASSLRTSPETQYF	TGTGCCAGCAGTTTACGGACTAGCCCTGAGACCCAGTACTTC
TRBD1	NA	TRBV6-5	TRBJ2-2	CASSYSTGPGTGELFF	TGTGCCAGCAGTTACTCGACAGGGCCAGGGACCGGGGAGCTGTTTTTT
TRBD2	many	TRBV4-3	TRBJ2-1	CASSQDGTSAYNEQFF	TGCGCCAGCAGCCAAGATGGGACTAGCGCCTACAATGAGCAGTTCTTC
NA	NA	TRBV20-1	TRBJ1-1	CSARTQGWDTEAFF	TGCAGTGCTAGAACACAGGGCTGGGACACTGAAGCTTTCTTT
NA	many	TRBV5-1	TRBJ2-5	CASSRTQSGGQETQYF	TGCGCCAGCAGCCGGACCCAGTCCGGCGGCCAAGAGACCCAGTACTTC
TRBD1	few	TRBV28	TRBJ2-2	CAIGDRGPGELFF	TGTGCCATCGGGGACAGGGGGCCCGGGGAGCTGTTTTTT
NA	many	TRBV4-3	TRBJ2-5	CASSQDWQRQETQYF	TGCGCCAGCAGCCAAGACTGGCAGCGCCAAGAGACCCAGTACTTC
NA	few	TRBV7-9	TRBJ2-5	CASSLVGALEETQYF	TGTGCCAGCAGCTTGGTTGGAGCCCTAGAGGAGACCCAGTACTTC
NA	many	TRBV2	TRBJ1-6	CASNPPPSYNSPLHF	TGTGCCAGCAATCCACCTCCCTCCTATAATTCACCCCTCCACTTT